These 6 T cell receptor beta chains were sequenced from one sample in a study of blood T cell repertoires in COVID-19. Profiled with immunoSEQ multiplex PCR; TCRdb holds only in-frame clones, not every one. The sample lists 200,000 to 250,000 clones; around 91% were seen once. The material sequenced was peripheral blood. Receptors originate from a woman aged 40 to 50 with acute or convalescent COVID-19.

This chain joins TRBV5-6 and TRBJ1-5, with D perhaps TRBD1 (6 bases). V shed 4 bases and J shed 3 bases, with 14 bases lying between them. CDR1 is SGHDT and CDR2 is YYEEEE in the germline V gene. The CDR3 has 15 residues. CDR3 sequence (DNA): TGTGCCAGCAGCACCGGTCAGGGGAACAATCAGCCCCAGCATTTT. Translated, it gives CASSTGQGNNQPQHF. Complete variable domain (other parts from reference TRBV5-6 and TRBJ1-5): DAGVTQSPTHLIKTRGQQVTLRCSPKSGHDTVSWYQQALGQGPQFIFQYYEEEERQRGNFPDRFSGHQFPNYSSELNVNALLLGDSALYLCASSTGQGNNQPQHFGDGTRLSIL.

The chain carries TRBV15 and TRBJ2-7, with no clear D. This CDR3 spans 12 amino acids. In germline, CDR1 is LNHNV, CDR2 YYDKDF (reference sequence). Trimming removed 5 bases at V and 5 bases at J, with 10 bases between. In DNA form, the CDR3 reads TGTGCCACCAGCCGGTCCCCGGACGAGCAGTACGTC. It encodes CATSRSPDEQYV.

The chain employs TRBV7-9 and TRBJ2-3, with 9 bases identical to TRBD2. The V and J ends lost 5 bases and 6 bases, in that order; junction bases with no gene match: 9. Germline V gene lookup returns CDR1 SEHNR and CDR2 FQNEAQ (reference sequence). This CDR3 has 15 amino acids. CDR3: CASSRLADLRDTQYF. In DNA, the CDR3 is TGTGCCAGCAGCCGACTAGCGGACCTTCGGGATACGCAGTATTTT.

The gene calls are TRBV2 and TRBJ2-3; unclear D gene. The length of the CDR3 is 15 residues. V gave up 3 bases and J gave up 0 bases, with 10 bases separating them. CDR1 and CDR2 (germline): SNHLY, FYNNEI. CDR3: CASSESAGSTDTQYF. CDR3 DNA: TGTGCCAGCAGTGAGTCGGCAGGAAGCACAGATACGCAGTATTTT.

The CDR3 is CASSLWWAGQGGYTF. The CDR3 DNA sequence: TGTGCCAGCAGCTTGTGGTGGGCAGGACAGGGAGGCTACACCTTC. The J gene is TRBJ1-2, the V gene TRBV5-6; 8 bases are shared with TRBD1. Trimming removed 1 base from V and 8 bases from J; junction bases left unmatched: 10. The CDR3 runs 15 residues. The germline gives CDR1 SGHDT, CDR2 YYEEEE.

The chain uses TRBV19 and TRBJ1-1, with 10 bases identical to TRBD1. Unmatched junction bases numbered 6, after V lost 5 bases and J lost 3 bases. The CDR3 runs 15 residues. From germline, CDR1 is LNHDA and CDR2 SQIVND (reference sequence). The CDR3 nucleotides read TGTGCCAGTAGTGGACGACAGGGGGCTGACACTGAAGCTTTCTTT. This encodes CASSGRQGADTEAFF.